This section outlines one T cell receptor beta chain sequence together with its context. The antigen is unknown. This sample was taken from a study of T cell responses to AZD1222 COVID-19 vaccine. Whole-study results and caveats: Dominant at 160-218 and 743-854, vaccine-associated CD4 TCRs also spanned spike. Unmutated variant regions reportedly attract nearly half of all spike-specific TCRs.

Method: immunoSEQ multiplex PCR; TCRdb's copy keeps in-frame clones and lacks some. This table has some 110,000 clones, approximately 93% appearing once. The germline V and J ends were trimmed by 4 bases and 4 bases, with 11 bases remaining between them. Germline CDR1 SGDLS, CDR2 YYNGEE. The CDR3 runs 13 residues. The sequence came from an adult in good health. This chain links TRBV9 with TRBJ1-2; D is unclear. Sequencing used peripheral blood, obtained on day 0 of AZD1222 vaccination. This chain's CDR3 is CASSTAGPYGYTF. The CDR3 DNA sequence: TGTGCCAGCAGCACCGCGGGCCCCTATGGCTACACCTTC.